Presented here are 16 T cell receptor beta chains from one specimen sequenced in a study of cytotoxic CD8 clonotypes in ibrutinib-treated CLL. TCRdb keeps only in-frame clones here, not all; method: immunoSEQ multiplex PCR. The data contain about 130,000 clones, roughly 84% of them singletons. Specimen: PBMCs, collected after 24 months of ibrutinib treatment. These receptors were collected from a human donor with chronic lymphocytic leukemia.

The CDR3: CASSELTGAGGYTF. CDR3 sequence (DNA): TGTGCCAGCAGTGAATTAACAGGGGCTGGTGGCTACACCTTC. The rearrangement uses TRBV6-1 and TRBJ1-2; the match to TRBD1 covers 7 bases. The V and J ends lost 2 bases and 7 bases, in that order; junction bases with no gene match: 7. This CDR3 is 14 amino acids long. Germline CDR1 MNHNS, CDR2 SASEGT.

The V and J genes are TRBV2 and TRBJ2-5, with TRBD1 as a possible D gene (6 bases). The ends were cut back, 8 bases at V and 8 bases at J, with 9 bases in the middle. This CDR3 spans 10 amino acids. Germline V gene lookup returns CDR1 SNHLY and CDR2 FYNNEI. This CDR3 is CASARGTQYF. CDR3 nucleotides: TGTGCCAGCGCCAGGGGCACCCAGTACTTC.

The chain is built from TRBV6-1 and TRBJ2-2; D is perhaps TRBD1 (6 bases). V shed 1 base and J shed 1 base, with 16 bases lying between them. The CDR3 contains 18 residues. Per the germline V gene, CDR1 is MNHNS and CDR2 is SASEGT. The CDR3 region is CASSEVLSRGQNTGELFF. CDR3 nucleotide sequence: TGTGCCAGCAGTGAAGTCCTAAGTCGGGGACAGAACACCGGGGAGCTGTTTTTT.

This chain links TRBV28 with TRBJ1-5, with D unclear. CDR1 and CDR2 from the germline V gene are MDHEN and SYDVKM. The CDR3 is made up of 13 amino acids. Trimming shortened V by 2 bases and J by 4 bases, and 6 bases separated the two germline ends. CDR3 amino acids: CASSLGRNQPQHF. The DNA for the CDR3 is TGTGCCAGCAGTTTAGGGCGAAATCAGCCCCAGCATTTT.

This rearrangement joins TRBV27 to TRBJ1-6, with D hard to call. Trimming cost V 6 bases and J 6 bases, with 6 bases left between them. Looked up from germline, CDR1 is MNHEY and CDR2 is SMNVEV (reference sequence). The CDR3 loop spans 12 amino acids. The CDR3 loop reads CASRWGNSPLHF. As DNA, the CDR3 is TGTGCCAGCAGGTGGGGTAATTCACCCCTCCACTTT.

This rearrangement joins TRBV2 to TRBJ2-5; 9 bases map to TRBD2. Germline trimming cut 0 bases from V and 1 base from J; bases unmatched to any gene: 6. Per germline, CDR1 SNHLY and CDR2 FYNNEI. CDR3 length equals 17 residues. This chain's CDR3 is CASSEAEAGGPQETQYF. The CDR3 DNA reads TGTGCCAGCAGTGAAGCGGAGGCGGGGGGGCCCCAAGAGACCCAGTACTTC.

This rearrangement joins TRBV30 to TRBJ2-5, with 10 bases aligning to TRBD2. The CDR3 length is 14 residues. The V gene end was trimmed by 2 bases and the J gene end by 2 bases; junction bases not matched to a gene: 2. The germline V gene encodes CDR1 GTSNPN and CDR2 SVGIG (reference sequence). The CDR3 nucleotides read TGTGCCTGGAGTTTACTAGCGGGACAAGAGACCCAGTACTTC. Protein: CAWSLLAGQETQYF.

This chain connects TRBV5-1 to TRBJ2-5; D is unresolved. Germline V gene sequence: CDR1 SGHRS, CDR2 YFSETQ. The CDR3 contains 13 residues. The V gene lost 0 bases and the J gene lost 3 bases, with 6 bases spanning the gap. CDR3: CASSLEGEETQYF. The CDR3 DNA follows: TGCGCCAGCAGCTTGGAAGGAGAAGAGACCCAGTACTTC.

CDR3 amino acids: CASSIGRRPTDTQYF. As DNA, the CDR3 is TGTGCCAGTAGTATTGGAAGACGCCCCACAGATACGCAGTATTTT. V and J are TRBV19 and TRBJ2-3; D is ambiguous. V lost 3 bases and J lost 2, with 12 bases in between. CDR1 and CDR2 (germline): LNHDA, SQIVND (reference sequence). The CDR3 sequence is 15 residues long.

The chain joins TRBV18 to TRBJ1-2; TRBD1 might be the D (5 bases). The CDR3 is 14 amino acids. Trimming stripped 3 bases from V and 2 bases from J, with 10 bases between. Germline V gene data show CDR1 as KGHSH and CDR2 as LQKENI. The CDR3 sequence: CASSPLTENYGYTF. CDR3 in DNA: TGTGCCAGCTCACCTCTGACAGAAAACTATGGCTACACCTTC.

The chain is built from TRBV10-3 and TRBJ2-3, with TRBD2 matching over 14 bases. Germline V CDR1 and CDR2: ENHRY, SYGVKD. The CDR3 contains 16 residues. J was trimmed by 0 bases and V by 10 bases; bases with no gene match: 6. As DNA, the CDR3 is TGTGCCACAGGGACTAGCGGGGGATACAGCACAGATACGCAGTATTTT. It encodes CATGTSGGYSTDTQYF.

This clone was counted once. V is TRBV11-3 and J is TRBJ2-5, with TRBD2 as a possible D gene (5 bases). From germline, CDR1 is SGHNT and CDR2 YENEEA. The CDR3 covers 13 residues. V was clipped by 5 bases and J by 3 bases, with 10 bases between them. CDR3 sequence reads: CASSPGLKETQYF. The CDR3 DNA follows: TGTGCCAGCAGCCCTGGACTTAAAGAGACCCAGTACTTC.

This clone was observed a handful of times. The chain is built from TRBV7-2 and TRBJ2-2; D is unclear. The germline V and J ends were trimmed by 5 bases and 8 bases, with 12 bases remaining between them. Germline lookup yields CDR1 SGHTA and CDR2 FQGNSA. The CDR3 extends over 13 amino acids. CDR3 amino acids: CASSPTGLGELFF. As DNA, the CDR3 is TGTGCCAGCAGCCCTACCGGGCTTGGGGAGCTGTTTTTT.

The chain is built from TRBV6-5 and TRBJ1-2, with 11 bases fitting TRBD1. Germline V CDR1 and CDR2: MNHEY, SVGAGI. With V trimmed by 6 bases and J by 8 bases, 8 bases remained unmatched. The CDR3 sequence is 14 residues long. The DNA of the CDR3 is TGTGCCAGCAGATACACGGGACAGGGGGTCGGCTACACCTTC. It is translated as CASRYTGQGVGYTF.

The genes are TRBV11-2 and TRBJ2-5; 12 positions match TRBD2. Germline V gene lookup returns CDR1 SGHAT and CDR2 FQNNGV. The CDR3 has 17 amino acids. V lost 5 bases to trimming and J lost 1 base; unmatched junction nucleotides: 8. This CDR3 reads CASSPTLLAGGQETQYF. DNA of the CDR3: TGTGCCAGCAGCCCTACTCTACTAGCGGGGGGCCAAGAGACCCAGTACTTC.

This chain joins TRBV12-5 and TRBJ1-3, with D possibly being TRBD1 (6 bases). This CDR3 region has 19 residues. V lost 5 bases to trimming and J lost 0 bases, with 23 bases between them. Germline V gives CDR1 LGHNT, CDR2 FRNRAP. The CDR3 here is CASGAHHGAGALSGNTIYF. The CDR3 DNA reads TGTGCTAGTGGTGCACACCATGGGGCAGGGGCCCTCTCTGGAAACACCATATATTTT.